This TCR beta chain was recovered during a study of T-cell reconstitution after alpha-beta-depleted transplantation in children. Germline loops: CDR1 SGHRS, CDR2 YFSETQ. V lost 3 bases and J 5 bases, leaving 17 bases between the germline ends. The CDR3 has 15 residues. The TCRbeta library incorporated unique molecular identifiers. MiXCR, applied by TCRdb to the PCR reads, yields one record per CDR3 protein. The sample includes hundreds of thousands of distinct CDR3 sequences, around 12% of them seen just once. This clonotype was counted many times. The chain recombines TRBV5-1 with TRBJ1-1; the D gene is possibly TRBD1 (6 bases). The source of this sequence is a human donor who donated a stem cell graft to a child with acute lymphoblastic leukemia. Specimen: PBMCs from the stem cell graft donor, collected from the stem cell graft. This CDR3 reads CASSYREAGETEAFF. For the CDR3, the DNA is TGCGCCAGCAGCTACAGGGAGGCTGGGGAGACTGAAGCTTTCTTT.